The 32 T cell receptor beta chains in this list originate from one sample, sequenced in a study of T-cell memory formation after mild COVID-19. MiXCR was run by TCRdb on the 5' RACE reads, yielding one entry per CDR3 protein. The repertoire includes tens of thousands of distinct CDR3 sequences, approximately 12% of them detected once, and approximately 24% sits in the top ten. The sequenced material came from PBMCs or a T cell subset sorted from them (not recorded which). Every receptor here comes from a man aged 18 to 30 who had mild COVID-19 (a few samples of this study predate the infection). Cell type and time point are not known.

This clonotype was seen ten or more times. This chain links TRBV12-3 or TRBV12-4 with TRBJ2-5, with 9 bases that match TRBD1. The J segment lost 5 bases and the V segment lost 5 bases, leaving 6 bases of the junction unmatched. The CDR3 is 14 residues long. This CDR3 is CASSPQGARETQYF. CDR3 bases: TGTGCCAGCAGTCCACAGGGGGCGCGGGAGACCCAGTACTTC.

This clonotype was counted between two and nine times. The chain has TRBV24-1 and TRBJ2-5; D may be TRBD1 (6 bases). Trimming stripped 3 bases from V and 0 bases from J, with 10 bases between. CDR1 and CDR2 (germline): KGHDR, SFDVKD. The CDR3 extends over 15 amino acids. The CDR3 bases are TGTGCCACCAGTGATCGCAGGGGAAACCAAGAGACCCAGTACTTC. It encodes CATSDRRGNQETQYF.

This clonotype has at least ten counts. CDR3 coding DNA: TGTGCCAGCTCGGCAGGCTGGAGCGGTGGCTACACCTTC. It codes for CASSAGWSGGYTF. The genes are TRBV12-3 or TRBV12-4 and TRBJ1-2; no clear D gene. The CDR3 sequence is 13 residues long. Trimming removed 8 bases at V and 7 bases at J, with 17 bases between.

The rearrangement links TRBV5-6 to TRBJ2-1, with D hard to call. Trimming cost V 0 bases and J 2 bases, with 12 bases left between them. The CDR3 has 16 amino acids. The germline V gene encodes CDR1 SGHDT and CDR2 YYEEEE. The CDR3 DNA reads TGTGCCAGCAGCTTGGTGCGTGTGCGCCCCTACAATGAGCAGTTCTTC. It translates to CASSLVRVRPYNEQFF.

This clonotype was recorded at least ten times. DNA of the CDR3: TGTGCCAGCAAACCGGGACAAAACTCCGGGGAGCTGTTTTTT. Translated, it gives CASKPGQNSGELFF. This chain uses TRBV12-3 or TRBV12-4 with TRBJ2-2, with a possible D match to TRBD1 (6 bases). V lost 7 bases to trimming and J lost 6 bases, with 15 bases between them. The CDR3 spans 14 residues.

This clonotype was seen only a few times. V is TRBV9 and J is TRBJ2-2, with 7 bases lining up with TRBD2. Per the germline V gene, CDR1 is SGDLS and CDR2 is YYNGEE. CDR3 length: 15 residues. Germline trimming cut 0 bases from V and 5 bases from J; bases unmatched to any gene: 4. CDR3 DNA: TGTGCCAGCAGCGTAGGACTAGCCACTACCGGGGAGCTGTTTTTT. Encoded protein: CASSVGLATTGELFF. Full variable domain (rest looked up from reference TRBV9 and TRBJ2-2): DSGVTQTPKHLITATGQRVTLRCSPRSGDLSVYWYQQSLDQGLQFLIQYYNGEERAKGNILERFSAQQFPDLHSELNLSSLELGDSALYFCASSVGLATTGELFFGEGSRLTVL.

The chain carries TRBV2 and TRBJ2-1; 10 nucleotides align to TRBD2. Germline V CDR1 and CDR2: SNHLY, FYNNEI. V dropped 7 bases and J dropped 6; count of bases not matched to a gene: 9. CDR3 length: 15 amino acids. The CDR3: CASTRSGGPGNEQFF. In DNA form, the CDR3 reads TGTGCCAGCACACGTAGCGGGGGGCCGGGCAATGAGCAGTTCTTC.

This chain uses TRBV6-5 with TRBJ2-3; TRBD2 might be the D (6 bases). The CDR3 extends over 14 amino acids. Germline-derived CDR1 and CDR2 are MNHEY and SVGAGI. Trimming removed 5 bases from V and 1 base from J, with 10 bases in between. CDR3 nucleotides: TGTGCCAGCAGTCAGGACTACCGCACAGATACGCAGTATTTT. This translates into CASSQDYRTDTQYF.

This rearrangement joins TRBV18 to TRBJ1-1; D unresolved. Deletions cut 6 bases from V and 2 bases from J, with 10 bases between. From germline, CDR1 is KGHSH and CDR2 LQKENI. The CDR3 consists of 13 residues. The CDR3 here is CASSRDINTEAFF. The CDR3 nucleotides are TGTGCCAGCTCCCGTGACATTAACACTGAAGCTTTCTTT.

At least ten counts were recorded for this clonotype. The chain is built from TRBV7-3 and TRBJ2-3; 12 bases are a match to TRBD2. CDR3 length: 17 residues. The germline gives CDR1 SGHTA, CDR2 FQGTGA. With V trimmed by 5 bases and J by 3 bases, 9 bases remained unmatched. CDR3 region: CASSPRLAGDRTDTQYF. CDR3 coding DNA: TGTGCCAGCAGCCCGCGACTAGCGGGGGATCGGACAGATACGCAGTATTTT.

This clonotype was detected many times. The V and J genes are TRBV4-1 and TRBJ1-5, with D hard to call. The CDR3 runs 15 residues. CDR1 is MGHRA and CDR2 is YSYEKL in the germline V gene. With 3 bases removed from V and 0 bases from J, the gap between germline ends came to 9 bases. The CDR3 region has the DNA TGCGCCAGCAGCCAGAGACACGTTAGCAATCAGCCCCAGCATTTT. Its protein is CASSQRHVSNQPQHF.

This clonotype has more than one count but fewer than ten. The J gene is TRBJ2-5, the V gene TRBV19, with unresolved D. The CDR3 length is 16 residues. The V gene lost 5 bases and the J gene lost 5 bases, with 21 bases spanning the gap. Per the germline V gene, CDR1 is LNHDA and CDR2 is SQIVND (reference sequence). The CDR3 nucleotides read TGTGCCAGTAGTTTTCGACTGCTAAACCTCCGGGAGACCCAGTACTTC. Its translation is CASSFRLLNLRETQYF.

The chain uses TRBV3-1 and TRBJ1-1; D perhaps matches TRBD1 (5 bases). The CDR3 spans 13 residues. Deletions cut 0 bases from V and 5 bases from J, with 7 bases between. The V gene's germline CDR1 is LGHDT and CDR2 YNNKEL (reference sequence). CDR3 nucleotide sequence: TGTGCCAGCAGCCAAGAGGGGGGTACTGAAGCTTTCTTT. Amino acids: CASSQEGGTEAFF.

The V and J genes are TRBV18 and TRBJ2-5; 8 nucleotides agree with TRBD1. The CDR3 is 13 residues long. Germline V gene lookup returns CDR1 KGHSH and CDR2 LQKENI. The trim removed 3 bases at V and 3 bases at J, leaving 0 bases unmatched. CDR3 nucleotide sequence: TGTGCCAGCTCACCGGGACAGGAAGAGACCCAGTACTTC. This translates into CASSPGQEETQYF.

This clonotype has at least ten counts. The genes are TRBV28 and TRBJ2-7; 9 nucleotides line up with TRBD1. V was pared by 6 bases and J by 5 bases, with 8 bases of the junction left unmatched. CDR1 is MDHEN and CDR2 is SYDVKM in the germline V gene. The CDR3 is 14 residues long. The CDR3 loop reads CASRTGTGKDEQYV. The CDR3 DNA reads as TGTGCCAGCAGGACCGGGACAGGGAAGGACGAGCAGTACGTC.

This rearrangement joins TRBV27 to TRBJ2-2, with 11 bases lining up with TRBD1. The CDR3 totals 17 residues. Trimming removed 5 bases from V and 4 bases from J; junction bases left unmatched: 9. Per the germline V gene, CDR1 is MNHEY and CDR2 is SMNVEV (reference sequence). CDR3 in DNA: TGTGCCAGCAGTCCCATAAAGGACAGGGGGCCCACCGGGGAGCTGTTTTTT. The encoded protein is CASSPIKDRGPTGELFF.

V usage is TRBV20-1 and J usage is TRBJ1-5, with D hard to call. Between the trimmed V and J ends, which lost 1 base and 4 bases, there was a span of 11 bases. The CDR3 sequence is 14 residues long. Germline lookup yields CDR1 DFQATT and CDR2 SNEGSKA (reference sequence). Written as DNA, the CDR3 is TGCAGTGCTAGAGTCGGCCTCGATAATCAGCCCCAGCATTTT. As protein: CSARVGLDNQPQHF.

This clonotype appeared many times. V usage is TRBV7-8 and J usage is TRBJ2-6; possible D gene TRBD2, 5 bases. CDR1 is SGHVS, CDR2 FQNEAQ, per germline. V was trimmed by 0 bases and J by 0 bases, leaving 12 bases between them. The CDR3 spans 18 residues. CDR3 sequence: CASSLAGLDFSGANVLTF. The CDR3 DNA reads TGTGCCAGCAGCTTAGCAGGGTTGGACTTCTCTGGGGCCAACGTCCTGACTTTC.

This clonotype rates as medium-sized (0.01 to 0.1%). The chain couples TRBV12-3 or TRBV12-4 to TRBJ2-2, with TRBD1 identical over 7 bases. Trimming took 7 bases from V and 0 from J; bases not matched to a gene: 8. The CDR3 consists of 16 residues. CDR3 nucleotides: TGTGCCAGCAAGGTGCTAGGGGGCGCGAACACCGGGGAGCTGTTTTTT. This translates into CASKVLGGANTGELFF.

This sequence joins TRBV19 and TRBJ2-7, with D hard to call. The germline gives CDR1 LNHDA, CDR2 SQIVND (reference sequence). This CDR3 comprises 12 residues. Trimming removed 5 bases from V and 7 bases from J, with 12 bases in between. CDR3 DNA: TGTGCCAGTAGTGGACGCATTGGGGAGCAGTACTTC. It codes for CASSGRIGEQYF.

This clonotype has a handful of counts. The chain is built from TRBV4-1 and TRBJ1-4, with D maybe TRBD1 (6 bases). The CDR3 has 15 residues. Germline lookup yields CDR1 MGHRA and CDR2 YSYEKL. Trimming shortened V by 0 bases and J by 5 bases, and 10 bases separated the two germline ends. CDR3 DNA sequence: TGCGCCAGCAGCCAAGAGGTCACAGGGAATGAAAAACTGTTTTTT. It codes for CASSQEVTGNEKLFF.

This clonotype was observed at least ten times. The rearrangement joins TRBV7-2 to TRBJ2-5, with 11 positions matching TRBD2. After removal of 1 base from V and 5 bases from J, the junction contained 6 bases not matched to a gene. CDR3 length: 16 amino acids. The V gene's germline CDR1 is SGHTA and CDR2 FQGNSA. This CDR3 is CASSLGLAGGQETQYF. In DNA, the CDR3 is TGTGCCAGCAGCTTAGGCTTAGCGGGGGGGCAGGAGACCCAGTACTTC.

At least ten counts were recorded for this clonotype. This CDR3 is CASSLNPGPAESYEQYF. The CDR3 bases are TGTGCCAGCAGTCTAAACCCCGGGCCGGCAGAATCCTACGAGCAGTACTTC. The chain carries TRBV6-5 and TRBJ2-7; D call uncertain. The germline V gene encodes CDR1 MNHEY and CDR2 SVGAGI. The V end lost 5 bases, the J end lost 1 base, and 21 bases lay between the germline ends. The CDR3 length is 17 residues.

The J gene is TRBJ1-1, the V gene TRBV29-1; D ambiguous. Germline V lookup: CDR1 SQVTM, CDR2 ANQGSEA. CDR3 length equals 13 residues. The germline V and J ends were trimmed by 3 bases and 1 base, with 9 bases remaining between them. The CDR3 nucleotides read TGCAGCGTTGAGATCGTCGGGAACACTGAAGCTTTCTTT. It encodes CSVEIVGNTEAFF.

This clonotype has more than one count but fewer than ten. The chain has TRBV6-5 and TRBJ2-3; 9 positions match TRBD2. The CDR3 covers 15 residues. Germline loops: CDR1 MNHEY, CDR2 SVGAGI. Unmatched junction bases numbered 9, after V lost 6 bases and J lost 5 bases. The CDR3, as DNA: TGTGCCAGCAGCCGACGCGGGGGGGCCTTAGATACGCAGTATTTT. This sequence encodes CASSRRGGALDTQYF.

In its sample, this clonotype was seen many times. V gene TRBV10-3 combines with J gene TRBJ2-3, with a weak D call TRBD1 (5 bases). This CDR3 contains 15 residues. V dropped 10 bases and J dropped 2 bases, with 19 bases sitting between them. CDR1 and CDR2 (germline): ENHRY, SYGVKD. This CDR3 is CATLEDRGPTDTQYF. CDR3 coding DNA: TGTGCCACCCTTGAAGACAGAGGCCCCACAGATACGCAGTATTTT.

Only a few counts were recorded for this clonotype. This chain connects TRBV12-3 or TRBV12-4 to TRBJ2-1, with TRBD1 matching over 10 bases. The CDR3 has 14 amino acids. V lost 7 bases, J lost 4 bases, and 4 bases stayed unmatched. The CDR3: CASTRQGAYNEQFF. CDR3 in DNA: TGTGCCAGCACGAGACAGGGGGCGTACAATGAGCAGTTCTTC.

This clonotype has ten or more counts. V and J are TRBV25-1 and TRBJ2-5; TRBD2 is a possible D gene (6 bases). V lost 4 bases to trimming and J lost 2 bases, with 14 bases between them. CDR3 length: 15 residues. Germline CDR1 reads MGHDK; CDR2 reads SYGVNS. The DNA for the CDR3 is TGTGCCAGCAGTGGGGATAGCGGCGCACAAGAGACCCAGTACTTC. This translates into CASSGDSGAQETQYF.

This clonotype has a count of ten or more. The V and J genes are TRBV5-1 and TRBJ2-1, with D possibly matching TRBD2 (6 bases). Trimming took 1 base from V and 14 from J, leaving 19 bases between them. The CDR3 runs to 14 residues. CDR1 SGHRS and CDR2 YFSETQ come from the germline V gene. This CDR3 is CASSLYSGTPIEFF. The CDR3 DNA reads TGCGCCAGCAGCTTGTACTCCGGGACTCCCATTGAGTTCTTC.

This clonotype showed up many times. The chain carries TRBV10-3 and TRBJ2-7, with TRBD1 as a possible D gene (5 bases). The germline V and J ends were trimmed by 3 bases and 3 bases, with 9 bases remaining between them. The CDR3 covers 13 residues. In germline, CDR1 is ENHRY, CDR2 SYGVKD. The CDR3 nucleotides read TGTGCCATCAGTGATAAAGGGGACTACGAGCAGTACGTC. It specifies CAISDKGDYEQYV.

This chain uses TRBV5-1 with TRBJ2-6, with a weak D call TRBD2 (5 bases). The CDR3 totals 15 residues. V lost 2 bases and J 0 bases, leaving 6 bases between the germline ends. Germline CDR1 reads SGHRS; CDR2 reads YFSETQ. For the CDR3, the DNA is TGCGCCAGCAGCTTAGGAGGCTCTGGGGCCAACGTCCTGACTTTC. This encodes CASSLGGSGANVLTF.

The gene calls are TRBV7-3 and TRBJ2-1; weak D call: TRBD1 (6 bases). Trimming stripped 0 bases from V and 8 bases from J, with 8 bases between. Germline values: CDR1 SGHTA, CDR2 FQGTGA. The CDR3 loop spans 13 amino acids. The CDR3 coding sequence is TGTGCCAGCAGCTTAACGGCAGGGGATGAGCAGTTCTTC. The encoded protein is CASSLTAGDEQFF.